One and the same sample provided the 3 T cell receptor beta chains below, sequenced in a study of T cell repertoires in cytomegalovirus infection. TCRdb reprocessed the reads with MiXCR, giving one entry per CDR3 protein. The table records about 180,000 distinct CDR3 sequences, roughly 14% of them present only once. Material for sequencing was PBMCs. The source is a human donor in good health (CMV status not recorded). Some clones in this sample may be carry-over from other donors' samples.

This clonotype turned up a few times. The rearrangement links TRBV7-9 to TRBJ2-1; possibly TRBD1 for D (6 bases). This CDR3 has 14 amino acids. V was cut by 5 bases and J by 8 bases, with 16 bases left in between. The V gene's germline CDR1 is SEHNR and CDR2 FQNEAQ (reference sequence). The CDR3, as DNA: TGTGCCAGCAGCCGCCCTTCAGGGGCATATGAGCAGTTCTTC. Amino acid sequence: CASSRPSGAYEQFF. Based on the CDR3 plus reference TRBV7-9 and TRBJ2-1, the full variable domain is DTGVSQNPRHKITKRGQNVTFRCDPISEHNRLYWYRQTLGQGPEFLTYFQNEAQLEKSRLLSDRFSAERPKGSFSTLEIQRTEQGDSAMYLCASSRPSGAYEQFFGPGTRLTVL.

This clonotype came up a few times. The rearrangement links TRBV10-3 to TRBJ1-1; D is possibly TRBD1 (6 bases). Germline CDR1 is ENHRY and CDR2 is SYGVKD. V was shortened by 4 bases and J by 6 bases, with 15 bases between the two germline ends. This CDR3 has 14 amino acids. DNA of the CDR3: TGTGCCATCAGTGTTGGGGGGCGCAGGGCTGAAGCTTTCTTT. It codes for CAISVGGRRAEAFF.

To note about this clonotype: A single base separates this from a much larger clone, so it may be a read error. The genes are TRBV6-2 or TRBV6-3 and TRBJ1-2, with D perhaps matching TRBD1 (6 bases). The CDR3 extends over 13 amino acids. The V end lost 7 bases, the J end lost 4 bases, and 13 bases lay between the germline ends. Germline V gene data show CDR1 as MNHEY and CDR2 as SVGEGT. In DNA form, the CDR3 reads TGTGCCAGCACCAGGGGCGCCCCCTATGGCTACACCTTC. It yields the protein CASTRGAPYGYTF.